This T cell receptor (beta chain) was profiled in a study of blood T cell repertoires in COVID-19. Whole-study context: Sites across the United States, Italy and Spain contributed samples from acute and convalescent COVID-19. The cDNA or gDNA used as material had been derived from T cells, B-cell-depleted T cells, or PBMCs.

Data came from immunoSEQ multiplex PCR; TCRdb stores just in-frame clones and leaves some out. This repertoire shows about 32,000 clones, 90% to 95% found once; its top ten account for roughly 1%. Germline CDR1 and CDR2: SGHKS and YYEKEE (reference sequence). The CDR3 loop spans 17 amino acids. The V end lost 0 bases, the J end lost 1 base, and 16 bases lay between the germline ends. The clonotype originates from a male donor with active COVID-19. The V and J genes are TRBV5-5 and TRBJ1-2; D possibly corresponds to TRBD1 (6 bases). The sample comprised peripheral blood. This CDR3 is CASSLGAGTRNNYGYTF. CDR3 nucleotide sequence: TGTGCCAGCAGCTTGGGGGCCGGGACACGGAATAACTATGGCTACACCTTC.